These 23 T cell receptor beta chains were sequenced from one sample in a study of cytotoxic CD8 clonotypes in ibrutinib-treated CLL. Data came from immunoSEQ multiplex PCR; TCRdb stores just in-frame clones and leaves some out. This table holds some 150,000 clones, 80% found once. The material sequenced was PBMCs, taken after 36 months of ibrutinib treatment. The source is a human donor with chronic lymphocytic leukemia.

V usage is TRBV5-6 and J usage is TRBJ1-1, with D maybe TRBD1 (6 bases). CDR1 and CDR2 from the germline V gene are SGHDT and YYEEEE. The CDR3 contains 15 residues. V lost 4 bases to trimming and J lost 5 bases, with 18 bases between them. The CDR3 DNA sequence: TGTGCCAGCAGCCGTGTGGGGGGCCGAACGACTGAAGCTTTCTTT. It encodes CASSRVGGRTTEAFF.

The table lists this clone with a count of one. The CDR3 region is CASSLGQGPYEQYF. Written as DNA, the CDR3 is TGTGCCAGCAGCTTAGGTCAGGGACCCTACGAGCAGTACTTC. V gene TRBV5-6 combines with J gene TRBJ2-7; perhaps D is TRBD1 or TRBD2 (5 bases each). V shed 2 bases and J shed 2 bases, with 11 bases lying between them. Germline assignment: CDR1 SGHDT and CDR2 YYEEEE. The CDR3 runs to 14 residues.

The chain joins TRBV10-3 to TRBJ2-7, with 10 bases fitting TRBD2. V was pared by 4 bases and J by 4 bases, with 4 bases of the junction left unmatched. The CDR3 sequence is 14 residues long. Germline CDR1 and CDR2: ENHRY and SYGVKD. The CDR3 here is CAISAGTSVYEQYF. CDR3 nucleotide sequence: TGTGCCATCAGTGCTGGGACTAGCGTTTACGAGCAGTACTTC.

This clone was seen only once. V gene TRBV7-8 combines with J gene TRBJ2-1; 7 bases match TRBD2. Germline-derived CDR1 and CDR2 are SGHVS and FQNEAQ. The J segment lost 6 bases and the V segment lost 5 bases, leaving 7 bases of the junction unmatched. The CDR3 covers 14 residues. CDR3 region: CASSPRDYINEQFF. CDR3 nucleotide sequence: TGTGCCAGCAGCCCCCGGGACTACATCAATGAGCAGTTCTTC.

V gene TRBV5-1 combines with J gene TRBJ2-1; 8 nucleotides agree with TRBD2. Germline trimming cut 0 bases from V and 3 bases from J; bases unmatched to any gene: 2. CDR1 SGHRS and CDR2 YFSETQ come from the germline V gene. The CDR3 contains 15 residues. CDR3 bases: TGCGCCAGCAGCTTGGAAGGGACTAGCTACAATGAGCAGTTCTTC. It is translated as CASSLEGTSYNEQFF.

The CDR3 reads CASSPPPGQGSPLHF. The DNA for the CDR3 is TGTGCCAGCAGTCCCCCCCCGGGACAGGGGTCACCCCTCCACTTT. The genes are TRBV28 and TRBJ1-6, with 10 bases matching TRBD1. V trimming: 5 bases; J trimming: 10 bases; junction bases outside the gene matches: 8. In germline, CDR1 is MDHEN, CDR2 SYDVKM. The CDR3 totals 15 residues.

The rearrangement uses TRBV5-6 and TRBJ2-7; tentatively, D is TRBD1 or TRBD2 (5 bases each). CDR1 is SGHDT and CDR2 is YYEEEE in the germline V gene. V gave up 4 bases and J gave up 3 bases, with 11 bases separating them. The CDR3 consists of 13 residues. CDR3 coding DNA: TGTGCCAGCAGCCCCCGGGACCGCTACGAGCAGTACTTC. Translated, it gives CASSPRDRYEQYF.

The chain has TRBV5-1 and TRBJ2-2, with D uncertain. V was clipped by 5 bases and J by 1 base, with 6 bases between them. CDR1 and CDR2 from the germline V gene are SGHRS and YFSETQ. The CDR3 covers 13 residues. The CDR3 DNA sequence: TGCGCCAGCAGGGCAGGGAACACCGGGGAGCTGTTTTTT. Protein sequence: CASRAGNTGELFF.

The V call is TRBV5-4, the J call TRBJ2-1; D is ambiguous. The CDR3 is 13 amino acids. Germline V lookup: CDR1 SGHNT, CDR2 YYREEE (reference sequence). Trimming cost V 4 bases and J 7 bases, with 12 bases left between them. The chain's CDR3 is CASSRDIANEQFF. The CDR3 DNA reads TGTGCCAGCAGCCGAGACATCGCGAATGAGCAGTTCTTC.

V usage is TRBV5-6 and J usage is TRBJ1-4; D is undetermined. The V end lost 5 bases, the J end lost 5 bases, and 10 bases lay between the germline ends. CDR3 length: 13 amino acids. The germline CDR1 and CDR2 sequences are SGHDT and YYEEEE. CDR3 amino acids: CASRYANNEKLFF. In nucleotides, the CDR3 is TGTGCCAGCAGATACGCTAACAATGAAAAACTGTTTTTT.

This clone was observed a few times. The V gene is TRBV2, the J gene TRBJ1-5, with TRBD1 matching over 7 bases. Trimming took 6 bases from V and 3 from J; bases not matched to a gene: 5. Per germline, CDR1 SNHLY and CDR2 FYNNEI. The CDR3 spans 14 residues. For the CDR3, the DNA is TGTGCCAGCAGGGAACAGGGGAACAATCAGCCCCAGCATTTT. Amino acids: CASREQGNNQPQHF.

V usage is TRBV5-6 and J usage is TRBJ2-2; D is perhaps TRBD1 (5 bases). V was clipped by 5 bases and J by 5 bases, with 16 bases between them. Germline CDR1 SGHDT, CDR2 YYEEEE. The CDR3 has 15 residues. CDR3 coding DNA: TGTGCCAGCAGTACGACATGGGGCACGACCGGGGAGCTGTTTTTT. Translation: CASSTTWGTTGELFF.

This chain uses TRBV6-5 with TRBJ2-7; D gene uncertain. V lost 6 bases and J lost 3, with 9 bases in between. Germline V gives CDR1 MNHEY, CDR2 SVGAGI. The CDR3 runs 12 residues. The CDR3 coding sequence is TGTGCCAGCAGGTCAGTGGTCTACGAGCAGTACTTC. Translation: CASRSVVYEQYF.

This rearrangement joins TRBV29-1 to TRBJ2-3, with TRBD2 identical over 9 bases. The CDR3 has 13 amino acids. V gave up 7 bases and J gave up 2 bases; unmatched junction bases: 4. CDR1 and CDR2 from the germline V gene are SQVTM and ANQGSEA. The CDR3 region is CSAAGGYTDTQYF. The DNA for the CDR3 is TGCAGCGCCGCGGGGGGGTACACAGATACGCAGTATTTT.

For this clone: A read error is possible here, since a much larger clone lies one base away. The sample holds other DNA sequences that translate to the same CDR3. The chain couples TRBV5-1 to TRBJ2-1, with TRBD1 as a possible D gene (6 bases). Trimming pared 6 bases from V and 6 bases from J, leaving 7 bases between. The CDR3 runs 11 residues. CDR1 is SGHRS, CDR2 YFSETQ, per germline. The CDR3 is CASTQGNEQFF. CDR3 DNA sequence: TGCGCCAGCACACAGGGCAATGAGCAGTTCTTC.

V gene TRBV23-1 combines with J gene TRBJ2-3; D not certain. TRBV23-1 qualifies as an ORF whose function is uncertain. CDR3 length equals 15 residues. V was clipped by 6 bases and J by 0 bases, with 13 bases between them. This CDR3 reads CASRPNLASTDTQYF. For the CDR3, the DNA is TGCGCCAGCAGGCCTAACTTAGCTAGCACAGATACGCAGTATTTT.

The chain carries TRBV5-4 and TRBJ2-6, with D hard to call. The CDR3 has 17 residues. Germline CDR1 SGHNT, CDR2 YYREEE (reference sequence). Trimming pared 0 bases from V and 0 bases from J, leaving 10 bases between. The CDR3 sequence: CASSLGPLGSGANVLTF. CDR3 coding DNA: TGTGCCAGCAGCTTGGGTCCTTTAGGCTCTGGGGCCAACGTCCTGACTTTC.

The V gene is TRBV7-2, the J gene TRBJ1-3; TRBD1 matches at 12 bases. Unmatched junction bases numbered 4, after V lost 6 bases and J lost 4 bases. Germline V lookup: CDR1 SGHTA, CDR2 FQGNSA. This CDR3 has 15 amino acids. CDR3 DNA: TGTGCCAGCAGAGGGGGGACAGGGGGCGGAAACACCATATATTTT. It yields the protein CASRGGTGGGNTIYF. Full variable domain (rest looked up from reference TRBV7-2 and TRBJ1-3): GAGVSQSPSNKVTEKGKDVELRCDPISGHTALYWYRQSLGQGLEFLIYFQGNSAPDKSGLPSDRFSAERTGGSVSTLTIQRTQQEDSAVYLCASRGGTGGGNTIYFGEGSWLTVV.

In DNA form, the CDR3 reads TGCGCCAGCAGCAACTCAGGGGGCCCTGTGGAAAAACTGTTTTTT. Its translation: CASSNSGGPVEKLFF. This chain joins TRBV5-1 and TRBJ1-4; the match to TRBD1 covers 8 bases. CDR3 length: 15 residues. V was clipped by 4 bases and J by 8 bases; unmatched bases: 10. Germline V gene data show CDR1 as SGHRS and CDR2 as YFSETQ.

The rearrangement uses TRBV10-3 and TRBJ2-3, with D uncertain. The germline V and J ends were trimmed by 0 bases and 14 bases, with 15 bases remaining between them. Germline loops: CDR1 ENHRY, CDR2 SYGVKD. The CDR3 consists of 13 residues. CDR3 sequence reads: CAISESISPDLYF. CDR3 bases: TGTGCCATCAGTGAGTCTATATCTCCCGACTTGTATTTT.

The sample holds a few counts of this clone. This chain's CDR3 is CASSLQGGNQPQHF. The CDR3 DNA reads TGTGCCAGCAGCTTACAGGGAGGCAATCAGCCCCAGCATTTT. The chain recombines TRBV7-9 with TRBJ1-5; D perhaps matches TRBD1 (5 bases). Looked up from germline, CDR1 is SEHNR and CDR2 is FQNEAQ (reference sequence). The length of the CDR3 is 14 residues. The V gene lost 2 bases and the J gene lost 2 bases, with 7 bases spanning the gap.

The J gene is TRBJ2-7, the V gene TRBV30; TRBD2 aligns across 8 bases. V dropped 6 bases and J dropped 5; count of bases not matched to a gene: 12. There are 14 residues in the CDR3. Germline loops: CDR1 GTSNPN, CDR2 SVGIG (reference sequence). CDR3 sequence reads: CACPRVAGRNEQYF. In DNA form, the CDR3 reads TGTGCCTGCCCCAGGGTAGCGGGAAGGAACGAGCAGTACTTC.

This chain links TRBV2 with TRBJ1-5, with a weak D call TRBD1 (6 bases). Trimming pared 5 bases from V and 0 bases from J, leaving 14 bases between. The CDR3 contains 16 residues. Germline CDR1 is SNHLY and CDR2 is FYNNEI. CDR3 sequence: CASSNRVVNSNQPQHF. The CDR3, as DNA: TGTGCCAGCAGTAACAGGGTTGTTAATAGCAATCAGCCCCAGCATTTT.